A selection of T cell receptor beta chains follows, all from one sample in a study of blood T cell repertoires in COVID-19. TCRdb keeps only in-frame clones here, not all; method: immunoSEQ multiplex PCR. The table shows approximately 250,000 clones, with approximately 90% occurring only once. The sample comprised PBMCs or T cells enriched from blood (not recorded which). The origin of the receptors is a woman aged 25 to 45 who had recovered from COVID-19. Both conserved end residues are part of each CDR3. The order of the fields is D gene, V gene, J gene, clone size, CDR3 DNA, CDR3 protein. A D gene is named only where the DNA matches it firmly. Only some rows state a clone size, as once, few, many or a class for expanded clones.

D: TRBD1; V: TRBV9; J: TRBJ1-2; size: -; DNA: TGTGCCAGCAGCGTTGGACAGGGGGCTTTGGGCTACACCTTC; CDR3: CASSVGQGALGYTF
D: TRBD1; V: TRBV28; J: TRBJ1-1; size: -; DNA: TGTGCCAGCAGTTCGACAGGGGATTATATCGCGACTGAAGCTTTCTTT; CDR3: CASSSTGDYIATEAFF
D: TRBD2; V: TRBV7-2; J: TRBJ2-1; size: -; DNA: TGTGCCAGCAGCGAAGTAGCGGGAGGGCCGAACGATGAGCAGTTCTTC; CDR3: CASSEVAGGPNDEQFF
D: -; V: TRBV19; J: TRBJ1-5; size: few; DNA: TGTGCCAGTAGCCTCAGGGACGGGAGCCAGCCCCAGCATTTT; CDR3: CASSLRDGSQPQHF
D: TRBD1; V: TRBV19; J: TRBJ1-2; size: -; DNA: TGTGCCAGTACCGCCGGGACAGGGGGTGACTATGGCTACACCTTC; CDR3: CASTAGTGGDYGYTF
D: TRBD1; V: TRBV7-8; J: TRBJ1-1; size: -; DNA: TGTGCCAGCAGCTTAGTCGCCAGGGGGCTCCACGAAGCTTTCTTT; CDR3: CASSLVARGLHEAFF
D: TRBD2; V: TRBV2; J: TRBJ2-7; size: -; DNA: TGTGCCAGCAATGAAGAGGGACTAGCAATATACGAGCAGTACTTC; CDR3: CASNEEGLAIYEQYF
D: TRBD1; V: TRBV10-3; J: TRBJ1-1; size: few; DNA: TGTGCCATCAGCTCCGGGACAGGGGCACTGAACACTGAAGCTTTCTTT; CDR3: CAISSGTGALNTEAFF
D: -; V: TRBV2; J: TRBJ2-7; size: -; DNA: TGTGCCAGCAGTGATCGAGGGACCTACGAGCAGTACTTC; CDR3: CASSDRGTYEQYF
D: -; V: TRBV10-3; J: TRBJ1-3; size: -; DNA: TGTGCCATCAGTGAGCCCAGGGCTGGAAACACCATATATTTT; CDR3: CAISEPRAGNTIYF
D: TRBD1; V: TRBV29-1; J: TRBJ1-1; size: -; DNA: TGCAGCGTTGCAGGGGGCGAATTAGTCAGTGAAGCTTTCTTT; CDR3: CSVAGGELVSEAFF
D: -; V: TRBV28; J: TRBJ1-2; size: -; DNA: TGTGCCAGCAGTTTGGTCCGGTATGGCTACACCTTC; CDR3: CASSLVRYGYTF
D: TRBD1; V: TRBV7-6; J: TRBJ1-2; size: -; DNA: TGTGCCAGCAGCTCCAGACAGGGCCCTAACTATGGCTACACCTTC; CDR3: CASSSRQGPNYGYTF
D: TRBD2; V: TRBV6-2/TRBV6-3; J: TRBJ2-2; size: -; DNA: TGTGCCAGCAGTTATCATCGGGGGAGCGGGAGGACTTCGAACACCGGGGAGCTGTTTTTT; CDR3: CASSYHRGSGRTSNTGELFF
D: TRBD1; V: TRBV30; J: TRBJ2-7; size: -; DNA: TGTGCCTGGGACCGGACAGGGGGTCGAGAGCAGTACTTC; CDR3: CAWDRTGGREQYF
D: -; V: TRBV12-3/TRBV12-4; J: TRBJ2-7; size: -; DNA: TGTGCCAGCAGTTTACGAGAGAGCGAGCAGTACTTC; CDR3: CASSLRESEQYF
D: -; V: TRBV5-1; J: TRBJ2-7; size: -; DNA: TGCGCCAGCAGCTGGGATTTTAGACCCGGGACTCACCCAACTAACGAGCAGTACTTC; CDR3: CASSWDFRPGTHPTNEQYF
D: -; V: TRBV18; J: TRBJ2-1; size: -; DNA: TGTGCCAGCTCACCCCTGCTAGGGGACATGTACAATGAGCAGTTCTTC; CDR3: CASSPLLGDMYNEQFF
D: -; V: TRBV18; J: TRBJ1-2; size: -; DNA: TGTGCCAGCTCACCATCGACAGCATACTATGGCTACACCTTC; CDR3: CASSPSTAYYGYTF
D: -; V: TRBV27; J: TRBJ1-5; size: -; DNA: TGTGCCAGCAGTCCTCGGGGGGGCGCAGGCAATCAGCCCCAGCATTTT; CDR3: CASSPRGGAGNQPQHF
D: -; V: TRBV12-3/TRBV12-4; J: TRBJ1-4; size: -; DNA: TGTGCCAGCAGTTTATCAGGAAATGAAAAACTGTTTTTT; CDR3: CASSLSGNEKLFF
D: TRBD1; V: TRBV19; J: TRBJ1-2; size: many; DNA: TGTGCCAGTCTTCGCGGACAGGGAAATGGCTACACCTTC; CDR3: CASLRGQGNGYTF
D: TRBD1; V: TRBV10-3; J: TRBJ1-4; size: -; DNA: TGTGCCATCAGCAAGGGTGAGGGACAGCCAAATGAAAAACTGTTTTTT; CDR3: CAISKGEGQPNEKLFF
D: TRBD1; V: TRBV3-1/TRBV3-2; J: TRBJ1-4; size: -; DNA: TGTGCCAGCAGCCCTTTGGGACAGGGTTTTGAAAAACTGTTTTTT; CDR3: CASSPLGQGFEKLFF
D: -; V: TRBV30; J: TRBJ1-1; size: -; DNA: TGTGCCTGTGGACCGTCCCCGGACACTGAAGCTTTCTTT; CDR3: CACGPSPDTEAFF
D: -; V: TRBV5-6; J: TRBJ2-1; size: -; DNA: TGTGCCAGCAGCTTGGGGGTGAGGAATGAGCAGTTCTTC; CDR3: CASSLGVRNEQFF
D: TRBD1; V: TRBV5-4; J: TRBJ2-1; size: -; DNA: TGTGCCAGCAGCTTGGTCCAGGGGGTCTACAATGAGCAGTTCTTC; CDR3: CASSLVQGVYNEQFF
D: -; V: TRBV28; J: TRBJ1-1; size: -; DNA: TGTGCCAGCAATATAGCACTTCGGGAAGCTTTCTTT; CDR3: CASNIALREAFF
D: TRBD2; V: TRBV19; J: TRBJ2-3; size: -; DNA: TGTGCCAGCTCAAGTCGACTAGCGGCTAGTACAGATACGCAGTATTTT; CDR3: CASSSRLAASTDTQYF